Described below is a single T cell receptor (beta chain) sequence and its context. CDR1 and CDR2 from the germline V gene are SGHVS and FNYEAQ. Trimming shortened V by 5 bases and J by 0 bases, and 22 bases separated the two germline ends. This CDR3 is built from 19 residues. These data belong to a study of PD-L1 blockade in urothelial cancer. Across the whole study: Patients initiated atezolizumab in the mid-2010s at 1,200 mg intravenously every 3 weeks. Each blood sample yielded a median of 141,255 T cells. Blood was subjected to analysis at 3 weeks (second dose) and 6 weeks following treatment start.

Sequencing was performed with immunoSEQ multiplex PCR; in TCRdb, only in-frame clones are kept and a portion is missing. The table records about 45,000 clones, roughly four fifths of them present only once. The time point: peripheral blood 6 weeks after treatment start. Diagnoses among patients were locally advanced or metastatic urothelial carcinoma. This sequence originates from a man aged 60-69 years with urothelial cancer. The sequences come from PBMCs, collected around atezolizumab (anti-PD-L1) treatment. V and J are TRBV7-6 and TRBJ1-4, with D possibly matching TRBD1 (5 bases). The CDR3 coding sequence is TGTGCCAGCAGCCCAGCTATTCCGGGACTGACAACAACTAATGAAAAACTGTTTTTT. Protein product: CASSPAIPGLTTTNEKLFF.